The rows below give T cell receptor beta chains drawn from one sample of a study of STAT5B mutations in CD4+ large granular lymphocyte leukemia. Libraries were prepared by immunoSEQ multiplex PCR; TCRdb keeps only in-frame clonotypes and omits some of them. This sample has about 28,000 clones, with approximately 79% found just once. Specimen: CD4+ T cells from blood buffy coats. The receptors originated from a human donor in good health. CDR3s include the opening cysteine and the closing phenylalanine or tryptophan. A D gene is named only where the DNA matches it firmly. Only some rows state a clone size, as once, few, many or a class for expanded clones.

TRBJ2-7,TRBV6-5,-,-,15,TGTGCCAGCAGTTCCCAACCTGGGGGAGTTTACGAGCAGTACTTC,CASSSQPGGVYEQYF
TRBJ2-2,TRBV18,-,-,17,TGTGCCAGCTCACCTACTGACTCCGGGGGAGAGGGCTGGGAGCTGTTTTTT,CASSPTDSGGEGWELFF
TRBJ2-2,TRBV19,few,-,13,TGTGCCAGCCGTGGACCGTACACCGGGGAGCTGTTTTTT,CASRGPYTGELFF
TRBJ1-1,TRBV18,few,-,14,TGTGCCAGCTCACCTCTTCCAGAGAACACTGAAGCTTTCTTT,CASSPLPENTEAFF
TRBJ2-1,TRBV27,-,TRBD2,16,TGTGCCAGCAGTTCCTTATCGGGACTAGCAGTCTTAGGGCAGTTCTTC,CASSSLSGLAVLGQFF
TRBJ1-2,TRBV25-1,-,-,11,TGTGCCAGCAGCCTTGGGTTTGGCTACACCTTC,CASSLGFGYTF
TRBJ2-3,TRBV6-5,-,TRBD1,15,TGTGCCAGCAGTTACTCCAGGGGGAGCCCAGATACGCAGTATTTT,CASSYSRGSPDTQYF
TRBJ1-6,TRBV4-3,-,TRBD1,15,TGCGCCAGCAGCCAAGATCTGGGGACAGTCTCACCCCTCCACTTT,CASSQDLGTVSPLHF
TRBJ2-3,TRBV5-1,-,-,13,TGCGCCAGCACCGAGACAGTCACAGATACGCAGTATTTT,CASTETVTDTQYF
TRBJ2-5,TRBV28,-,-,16,TGTGCCAGCAGTTTACCTGCGGGGGCCTTCCAAGAGACCCAGTACTTC,CASSLPAGAFQETQYF
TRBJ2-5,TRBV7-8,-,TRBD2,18,TGTGCCAGCAGCTTAGGACCCCGACTAGCGGGGGTACAAGAGACCCAGTACTTC,CASSLGPRLAGVQETQYF
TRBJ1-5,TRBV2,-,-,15,TGTGCCAGCAGTTGGGGGGCAGGCAGCAATCAGCCCCAGCATTTT,CASSWGAGSNQPQHF
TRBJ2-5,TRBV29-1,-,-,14,TGCAGCGTTGAGAGCAGGGGCCAACAAGGGACCCAGTACTTC,CSVESRGQQGTQYF
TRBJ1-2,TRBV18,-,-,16,TGTGCCAGCTCACCGGCCGGACAGACCTCTAACTATGGCTACACCTTC,CASSPAGQTSNYGYTF
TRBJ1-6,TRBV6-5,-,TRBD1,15,TGTGCCAGCAAACAGGGGAGCTCCTATAATTCACCCCTCCACTTT,CASKQGSSYNSPLHF
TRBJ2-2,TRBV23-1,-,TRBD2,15,TGCGCCAGCAGGCGGGGGAAAGGGAACACCGGGGAGCTGTTTTTT,CASRRGKGNTGELFF
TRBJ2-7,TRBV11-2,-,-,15,TGTGCCAGCAGCTCAAACCGGGGAGTTAGGTACGAGCAGTACTTC,CASSSNRGVRYEQYF
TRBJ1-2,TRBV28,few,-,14,TGTGCCACCAATCCCGAGAGGCAGTATCATGGCTACACCTTC,CATNPERQYHGYTF
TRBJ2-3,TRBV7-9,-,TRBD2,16,TGTGCCAGCGTAGTGGGGCTAGCGGACCGCACAGATACGCAGTATTTT,CASVVGLADRTDTQYF
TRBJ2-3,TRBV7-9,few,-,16,TGTGCCAGCAGCTTAGTCAGGACGGCGGTTACAGATACGCAGTATTTT,CASSLVRTAVTDTQYF
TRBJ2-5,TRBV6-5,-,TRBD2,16,TGTGCCAGCAGTTCCCTCAGGACTAGCGACCAAGAGACCCAGTACTTC,CASSSLRTSDQETQYF
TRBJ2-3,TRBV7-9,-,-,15,TGTGCCAGCAGCCACTCCAAGGGGCAAGCAGATACGCAGTATTTT,CASSHSKGQADTQYF
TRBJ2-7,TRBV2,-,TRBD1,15,TGTGCCAGCAGCTACTCGGGACAGGGGGGGGGCGAGCAGTACTTC,CASSYSGQGGGEQYF
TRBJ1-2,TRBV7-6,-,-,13,TGTGCCAGCAGCTTAAAGGAGAACTATGGCTACACCTTC,CASSLKENYGYTF
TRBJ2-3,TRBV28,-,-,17,TGTGCCAGCAGTTTTAACGCTCTCAGGGAGAGCACAGATACGCAGTATTTT,CASSFNALRESTDTQYF
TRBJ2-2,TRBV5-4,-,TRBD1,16,TGTGCCAGCAGCCGCGGACAGGGTTCGGGATTCGGGGAGCTGTTTTTT,CASSRGQGSGFGELFF
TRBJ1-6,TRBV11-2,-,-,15,TGTGCCAGCAGCTTAACAGGGAGTAATAATTCACCCCTCCACTTT,CASSLTGSNNSPLHF
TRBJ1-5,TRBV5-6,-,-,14,TGTGCCAGCAGCTTGGCAGGGCAGGCTGCGGGGAAGCATTTT,CASSLAGQAAGKHF
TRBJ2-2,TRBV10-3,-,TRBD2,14,TGTGCCGCCCGGGGGGGTTCGAACACCGGGGAGCTGTTTTTT,CAARGGSNTGELFF
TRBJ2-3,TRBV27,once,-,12,TGTGCCAGCAGTCCGAGCACAGATACGCAGTATTTT,CASSPSTDTQYF
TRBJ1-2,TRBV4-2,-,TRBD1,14,TGTGCCAGCAGCCAAGGGGACAGGCTCTATGGCTACACCTTC,CASSQGDRLYGYTF
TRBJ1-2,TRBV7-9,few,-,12,TGTGCCAGCAGCTTAGCGGTCGAGGGCTACACCTTC,CASSLAVEGYTF
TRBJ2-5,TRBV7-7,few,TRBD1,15,TGTGCCAGCAGCCCACAGGGGGGCGGGTCAGAGACCCAGTACTTC,CASSPQGGGSETQYF
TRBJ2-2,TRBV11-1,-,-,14,TGTGCCAGCAGTCTTCAACAGTTGGACGGGGAGCTGTTTTTT,CASSLQQLDGELFF